This section outlines one TCR beta chain sequence together with its context. Its target is unknown. The CDR3 spans 12 residues. Germline V gene sequence: CDR1 MNHEY, CDR2 SVGAGI. Trimming at V came to 6 bases and at J to 7 bases, leaving 5 bases not matched to a gene. The PCR was carried out with 60 Vbeta primers and 13 Jbeta primers. The data were produced by immunoSEQ multiplex PCR, yet TCRdb's version contains in-frame clones alone and is incomplete. This listing includes 200,000 or so clones. These data originate in a study of cytomegalovirus exposure and HLA in healthy donors. Study in general: From approximately 170 million T cells, an earlier analysis saw roughly 100 million unique TCR beta sequences. Regarding the study as a whole: A later analysis associated some 18,000 TCR beta sequences with HLA alleles at a 0.05 false discovery rate.

This clonotype originated in a boy under 18 in good health and CMV-seronegative. The sequenced sample was PBMCs. The V and J genes are TRBV6-5 and TRBJ2-7, with 8 bases matching TRBD2. The CDR3 region is CASSSGGPEQYF. As DNA, the CDR3 is TGTGCCAGCAGCTCGGGGGGGCCGGAGCAGTACTTC.